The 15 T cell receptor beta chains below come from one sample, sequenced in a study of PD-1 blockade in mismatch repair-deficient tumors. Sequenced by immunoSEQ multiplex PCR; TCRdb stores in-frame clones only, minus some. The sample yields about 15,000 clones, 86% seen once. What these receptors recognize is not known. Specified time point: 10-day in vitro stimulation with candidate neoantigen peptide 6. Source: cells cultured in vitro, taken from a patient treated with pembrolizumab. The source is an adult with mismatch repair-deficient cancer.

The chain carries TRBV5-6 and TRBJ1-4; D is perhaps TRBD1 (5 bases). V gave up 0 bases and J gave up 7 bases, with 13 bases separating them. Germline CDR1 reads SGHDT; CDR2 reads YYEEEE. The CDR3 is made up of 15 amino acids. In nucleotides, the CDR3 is TGTGCCAGCAGCTTGGTCGGGGCCCCAAGTGAAAAACTGTTTTTT. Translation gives CASSLVGAPSEKLFF.

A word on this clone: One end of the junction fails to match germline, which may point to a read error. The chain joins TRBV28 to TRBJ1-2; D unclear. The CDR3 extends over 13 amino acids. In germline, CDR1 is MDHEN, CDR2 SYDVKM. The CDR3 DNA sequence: TGTGCCAGCAGCGTTTATCCCACTTCGGCAGTAACATTC. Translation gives CASSVYPTSAVTF.

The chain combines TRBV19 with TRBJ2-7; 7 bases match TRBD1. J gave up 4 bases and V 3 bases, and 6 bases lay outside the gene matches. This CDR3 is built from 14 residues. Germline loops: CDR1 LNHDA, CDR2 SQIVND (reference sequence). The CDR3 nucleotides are TGTGCCAGTAGTATCTGGGACAGAGCTTACGAGCAGTACTTC. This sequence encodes CASSIWDRAYEQYF.

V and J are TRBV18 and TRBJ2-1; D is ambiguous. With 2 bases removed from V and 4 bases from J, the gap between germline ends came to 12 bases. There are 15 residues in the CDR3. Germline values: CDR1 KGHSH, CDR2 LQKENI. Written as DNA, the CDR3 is TGTGCCAGCTCACCAGGCATGGAACCGTACAATGAGCAGTTCTTC. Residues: CASSPGMEPYNEQFF. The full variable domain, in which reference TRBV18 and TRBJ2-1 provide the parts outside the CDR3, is NAGVMQNPRHLVRRRGQEARLRCSPMKGHSHVYWYRQLPEEGLKFMVYLQKENIIDESGMPKERFSAEFPKEGPSILRIQQVVRGDSAAYFCASSPGMEPYNEQFFGPGTRLTVL.

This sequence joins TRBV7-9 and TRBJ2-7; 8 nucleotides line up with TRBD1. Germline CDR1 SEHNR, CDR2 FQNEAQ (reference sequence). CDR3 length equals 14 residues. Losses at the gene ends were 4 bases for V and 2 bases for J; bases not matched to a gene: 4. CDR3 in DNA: TGTGCCAGCAGCTCGGGACAGGAGACCTACGAGCAGTACTTC. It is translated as CASSSGQETYEQYF.

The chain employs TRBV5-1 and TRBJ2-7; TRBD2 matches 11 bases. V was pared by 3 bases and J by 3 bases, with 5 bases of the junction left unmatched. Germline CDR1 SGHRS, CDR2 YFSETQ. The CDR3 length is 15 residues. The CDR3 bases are TGCGCCAGCAGCTGGGGGACTAGCGGAGACTACGAGCAGTACTTC. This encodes CASSWGTSGDYEQYF.

The CDR3 coding sequence is TGTGCCAGTGAGACTAGCGGGAGTGACTACGAGCAGTACTTC. It is translated as CASETSGSDYEQYF. The chain has TRBV19 and TRBJ2-7, with TRBD2 matching 12 bases. Germline CDR1 is LNHDA and CDR2 is SQIVND (reference sequence). V dropped 8 bases and J dropped 3; count of bases not matched to a gene: 5. The length of the CDR3 is 14 residues.

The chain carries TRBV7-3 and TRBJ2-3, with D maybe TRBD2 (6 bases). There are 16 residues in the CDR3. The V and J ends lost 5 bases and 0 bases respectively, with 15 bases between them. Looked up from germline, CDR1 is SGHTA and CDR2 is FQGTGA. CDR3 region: CASSAGLQPSTDTQYF. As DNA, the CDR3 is TGTGCCAGCAGCGCGGGACTGCAACCTAGCACAGATACGCAGTATTTT.

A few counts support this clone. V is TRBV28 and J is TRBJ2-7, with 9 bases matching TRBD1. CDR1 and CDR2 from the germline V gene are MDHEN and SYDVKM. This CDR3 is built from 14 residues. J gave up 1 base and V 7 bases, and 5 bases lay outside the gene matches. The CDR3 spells CASTRDRVSYEQYF. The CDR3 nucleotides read TGTGCCAGCACCAGGGACAGGGTTTCCTACGAGCAGTACTTC.

CDR3 in DNA: TGTGCCAGCAGTGAGGGACTAAACTACGAGCAGTACTTC. Its translation is CASSEGLNYEQYF. V gene TRBV2 combines with J gene TRBJ2-7; 7 positions match TRBD2. The germline V gene has CDR1 SNHLY and CDR2 FYNNEI. V lost 3 bases and J lost 3; bases outside the gene matches: 2. The length of the CDR3 is 13 residues.

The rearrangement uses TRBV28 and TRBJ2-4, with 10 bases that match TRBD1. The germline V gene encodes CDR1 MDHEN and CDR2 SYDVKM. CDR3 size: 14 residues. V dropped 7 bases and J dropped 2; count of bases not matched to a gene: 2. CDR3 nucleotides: TGTGCCAGCAAGACAGGGGGCCCCAAAAACATTCAGTACTTC. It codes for CASKTGGPKNIQYF.

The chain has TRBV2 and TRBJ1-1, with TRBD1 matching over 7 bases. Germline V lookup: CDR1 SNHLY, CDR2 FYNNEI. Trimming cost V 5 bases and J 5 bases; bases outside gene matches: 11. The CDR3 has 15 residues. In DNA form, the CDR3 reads TGTGCCAGCAGTATTCCGACAGGGAAGGAGACTGAAGCTTTCTTT. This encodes CASSIPTGKETEAFF.

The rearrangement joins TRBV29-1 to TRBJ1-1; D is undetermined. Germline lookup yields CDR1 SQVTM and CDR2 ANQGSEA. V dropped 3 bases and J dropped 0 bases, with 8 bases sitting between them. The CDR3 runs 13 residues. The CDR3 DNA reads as TGCAGCGTTGATGAGGATATGAACACTGAAGCTTTCTTT. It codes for CSVDEDMNTEAFF.

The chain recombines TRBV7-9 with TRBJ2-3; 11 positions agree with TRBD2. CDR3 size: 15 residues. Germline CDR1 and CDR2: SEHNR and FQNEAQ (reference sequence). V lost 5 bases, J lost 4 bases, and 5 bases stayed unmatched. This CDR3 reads CASSLGTSGADTQYF. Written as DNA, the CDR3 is TGTGCCAGCAGCCTCGGGACTAGCGGCGCAGATACGCAGTATTTT.

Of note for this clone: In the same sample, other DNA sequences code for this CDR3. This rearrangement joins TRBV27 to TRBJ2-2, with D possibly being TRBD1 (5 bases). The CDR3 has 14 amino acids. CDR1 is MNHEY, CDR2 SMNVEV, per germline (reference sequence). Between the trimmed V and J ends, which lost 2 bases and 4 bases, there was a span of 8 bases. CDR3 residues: CASSLGASTGELFF. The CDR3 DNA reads TGTGCCAGCAGTTTAGGGGCGAGCACCGGGGAGCTGTTTTTT.